This entry lists 7 T cell receptor beta chains sequenced from one sample in a study of shared clonotypes between healthy human individuals. The table came from immunoSEQ multiplex PCR; TCRdb's copy has only in-frame clones and leaves some out. The sample includes 2 million to 2.5 million clones, about 92% of them seen just once. The sample was naive CD4+ T cells from PBMCs. As to subset: CD45RA+ positively selected. These receptors came from a man aged 18-30 years in good health. Some clones in this sample may be carry-over from other donors' samples.

The chain carries TRBV30 and TRBJ1-2, with D tentatively TRBD1 (6 bases). CDR3 size: 12 residues. The germline V gene has CDR1 GTSNPN and CDR2 SVGIG (reference sequence). The V and J ends lost 4 bases and 7 bases respectively, with 13 bases between them. The CDR3 region is CAWKQQGSGYTF. CDR3 in DNA: TGTGCCTGGAAGCAACAGGGCTCTGGCTACACCTTC.

The rearrangement uses TRBV5-5 and TRBJ1-3, with D possibly TRBD1 on 5 matching bases. The CDR3 extends over 15 amino acids. Germline V gene lookup returns CDR1 SGHKS and CDR2 YYEKEE (reference sequence). The V gene lost 0 bases and the J gene lost 3 bases, with 10 bases spanning the gap. CDR3 DNA: TGTGCCAGCAGCTTGGGCCAGGGTCTTGGAAACACCATATATTTT. It translates to CASSLGQGLGNTIYF.

This clone was observed a single time. The rearrangement links TRBV28 to TRBJ2-6, with D tentatively TRBD1 or TRBD2 (6 bases each). V was shortened by 6 bases and J by 2 bases, with 11 bases between the two germline ends. CDR3 length: 15 residues. CDR1 and CDR2 from the germline V gene are MDHEN and SYDVKM. CDR3 in DNA: TGTGCCAGCAGCAAAGGGGGGCCTGGGGCCAACGTCCTGACTTTC. Translation gives CASSKGGPGANVLTF.

For this clone: Additional DNA sequences in this sample encode the identical CDR3. The gene calls are TRBV9 and TRBJ2-5; possibly TRBD2 for D (6 bases). The CDR3 is 13 amino acids. V shed 2 bases and J shed 2 bases, with 7 bases lying between them. CDR1 SGDLS and CDR2 YYNGEE come from the germline V gene. The CDR3 coding sequence is TGTGCCAGCAGCGTCGGGGGTCAAGAGACCCAGTACTTC. Translation: CASSVGGQETQYF.

The chain recombines TRBV7-2 with TRBJ2-3, with D maybe TRBD2 (5 bases). The CDR3 is 14 amino acids. CDR1 and CDR2 from the germline V gene are SGHTA and FQGNSA. V was shortened by 5 bases and J by 2 bases, with 11 bases between the two germline ends. CDR3: CASSPGVITDTQYF. CDR3 nucleotides: TGTGCCAGCAGCCCCGGGGTCATCACAGATACGCAGTATTTT.

A single count supports this clone. V usage is TRBV30 and J usage is TRBJ1-1, with D possibly being TRBD1 (6 bases). The CDR3 has 13 residues. V was cut by 1 base and J by 4 bases, with 10 bases left in between. CDR1 GTSNPN and CDR2 SVGIG come from the germline V gene (reference sequence). The CDR3 reads CAWSATGITEAFF. CDR3 coding DNA: TGTGCCTGGAGTGCAACAGGGATCACTGAAGCTTTCTTT.

The CDR3 protein is CASSTTFGQGSNQPQHF. The CDR3 DNA reads TGTGCCAGTAGTACAACCTTTGGACAGGGTAGCAATCAGCCCCAGCATTTT. The chain couples TRBV19 to TRBJ1-5, with 8 bases matching TRBD1. V lost 4 bases and J lost 0; bases outside the gene matches: 8. This CDR3 is 17 amino acids long. Germline V CDR1 and CDR2: LNHDA, SQIVND (reference sequence).